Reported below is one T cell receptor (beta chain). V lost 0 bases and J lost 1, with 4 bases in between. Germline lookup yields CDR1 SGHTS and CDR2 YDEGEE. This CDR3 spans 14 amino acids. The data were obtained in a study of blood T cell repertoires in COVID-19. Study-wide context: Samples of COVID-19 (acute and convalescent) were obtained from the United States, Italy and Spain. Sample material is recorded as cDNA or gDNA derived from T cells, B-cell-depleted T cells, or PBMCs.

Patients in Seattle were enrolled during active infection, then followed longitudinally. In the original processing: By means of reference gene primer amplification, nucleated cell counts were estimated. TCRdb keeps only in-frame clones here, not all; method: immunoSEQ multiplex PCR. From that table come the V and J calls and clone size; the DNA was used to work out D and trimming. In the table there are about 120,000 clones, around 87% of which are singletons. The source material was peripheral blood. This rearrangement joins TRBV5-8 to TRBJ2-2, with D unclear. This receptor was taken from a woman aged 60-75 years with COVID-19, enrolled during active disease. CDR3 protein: CASSLAGNTGELFF. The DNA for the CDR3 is TGTGCCAGCAGCTTGGCCGGGAACACCGGGGAGCTGTTTTTT.